This T cell receptor (beta chain) is drawn from a study of T cell changes during pregnancy in multiple sclerosis. Assay: immunoSEQ multiplex PCR; the TCRdb copy retains only in-frame clones and omits some. This sample yields fewer than 95,000 clones, of which 94% are seen a single time; around 2.3% belongs to the top ten. Trimming shortened V by 4 bases and J by 4 bases, and 15 bases separated the two germline ends. CDR3 length: 14 amino acids. CDR1 is SGDLS, CDR2 YYNGEE, per germline. This clone was seen once. The starting material was peripheral blood, obtained in the third trimester of pregnancy. The receptor's source is a female donor with multiple sclerosis, enrolled in a pregnancy study. This chain joins TRBV9 and TRBJ2-7; D uncertain. The CDR3 sequence is CASSSTVFSYEQYF. The DNA for the CDR3 is TGTGCCAGCAGCTCTACGGTATTCTCTTACGAGCAGTACTTC.